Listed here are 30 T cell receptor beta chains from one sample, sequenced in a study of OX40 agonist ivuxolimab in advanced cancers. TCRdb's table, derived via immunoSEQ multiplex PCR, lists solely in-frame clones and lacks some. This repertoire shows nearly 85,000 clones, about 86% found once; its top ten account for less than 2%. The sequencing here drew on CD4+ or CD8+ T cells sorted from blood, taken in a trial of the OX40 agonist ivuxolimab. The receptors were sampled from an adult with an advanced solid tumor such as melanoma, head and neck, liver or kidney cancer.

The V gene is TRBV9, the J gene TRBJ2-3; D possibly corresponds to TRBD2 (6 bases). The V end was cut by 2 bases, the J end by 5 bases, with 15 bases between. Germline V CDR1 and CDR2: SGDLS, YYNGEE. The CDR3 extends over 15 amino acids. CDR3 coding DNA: TGTGCCAGCAGCGTCCTTTCTAGCGCAAGAGATACGCAGTATTTT. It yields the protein CASSVLSSARDTQYF. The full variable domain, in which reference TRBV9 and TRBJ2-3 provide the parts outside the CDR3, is DSGVTQTPKHLITATGQRVTLRCSPRSGDLSVYWYQQSLDQGLQFLIQYYNGEERAKGNILERFSAQQFPDLHSELNLSSLELGDSALYFCASSVLSSARDTQYFGPGTRLTVL.

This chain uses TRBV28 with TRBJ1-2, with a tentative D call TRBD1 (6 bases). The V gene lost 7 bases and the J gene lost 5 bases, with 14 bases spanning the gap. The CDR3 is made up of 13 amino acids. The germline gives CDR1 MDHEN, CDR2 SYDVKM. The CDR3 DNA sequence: TGTGCCAGCACCTTACAGGGTGGGTATGGCTACACCTTC. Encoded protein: CASTLQGGYGYTF.

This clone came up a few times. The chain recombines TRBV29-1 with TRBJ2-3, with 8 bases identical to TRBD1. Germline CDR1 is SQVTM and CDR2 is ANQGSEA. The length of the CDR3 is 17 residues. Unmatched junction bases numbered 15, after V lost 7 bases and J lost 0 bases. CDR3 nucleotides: TGCAGCGCAACTGCTCCCGCCGGGACAGGCAGCACAGATACGCAGTATTTT. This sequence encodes CSATAPAGTGSTDTQYF.

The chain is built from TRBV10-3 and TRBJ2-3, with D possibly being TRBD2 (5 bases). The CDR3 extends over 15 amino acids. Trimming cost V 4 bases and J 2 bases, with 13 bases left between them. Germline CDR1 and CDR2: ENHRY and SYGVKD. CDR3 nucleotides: TGTGCCATCAGTGTAAACGGGGAGTCCACAGATACGCAGTATTTT. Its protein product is CAISVNGESTDTQYF.

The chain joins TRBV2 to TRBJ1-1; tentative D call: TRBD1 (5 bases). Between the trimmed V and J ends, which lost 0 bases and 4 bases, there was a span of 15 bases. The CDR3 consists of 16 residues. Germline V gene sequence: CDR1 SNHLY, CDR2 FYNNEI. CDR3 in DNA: TGTGCCAGCAGTGAAGCGAGACTACGGGGGGGCACTGAAGCTTTCTTT. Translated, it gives CASSEARLRGGTEAFF.

The CDR3: CASTPWGLAGGTYEQYF. The CDR3 region has the DNA TGTGCCAGCACTCCTTGGGGACTAGCGGGGGGTACTTACGAGCAGTACTTC. The V and J genes are TRBV5-6 and TRBJ2-7, with 15 bases identical to TRBD2. The ends lost 6 bases at V and 4 bases at J; junction bases unmatched: 11. CDR1 is SGHDT, CDR2 YYEEEE, per germline. The CDR3 consists of 17 residues.

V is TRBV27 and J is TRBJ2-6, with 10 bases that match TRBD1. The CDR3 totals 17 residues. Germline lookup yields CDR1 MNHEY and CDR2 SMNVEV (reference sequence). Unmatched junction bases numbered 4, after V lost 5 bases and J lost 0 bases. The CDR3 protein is CASSRGTGASGANVLTF. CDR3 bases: TGTGCCAGCAGTAGAGGGACAGGGGCCTCTGGGGCCAACGTCCTGACTTTC.

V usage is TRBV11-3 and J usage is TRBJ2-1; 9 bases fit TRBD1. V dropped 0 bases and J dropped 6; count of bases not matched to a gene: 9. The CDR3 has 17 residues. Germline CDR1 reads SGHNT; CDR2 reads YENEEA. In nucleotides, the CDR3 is TGTGCCAGCAGCTTAGATTCGGGACAGGGCTACAGCAATGAGCAGTTCTTC. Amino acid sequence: CASSLDSGQGYSNEQFF.

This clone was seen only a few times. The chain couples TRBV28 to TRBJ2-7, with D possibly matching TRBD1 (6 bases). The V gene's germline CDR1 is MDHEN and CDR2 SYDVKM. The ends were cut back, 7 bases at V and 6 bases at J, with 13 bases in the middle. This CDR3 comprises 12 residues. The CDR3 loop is CASKPGRGEQYF. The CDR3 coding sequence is TGTGCCAGCAAACCGGGCAGGGGCGAGCAGTACTTC.

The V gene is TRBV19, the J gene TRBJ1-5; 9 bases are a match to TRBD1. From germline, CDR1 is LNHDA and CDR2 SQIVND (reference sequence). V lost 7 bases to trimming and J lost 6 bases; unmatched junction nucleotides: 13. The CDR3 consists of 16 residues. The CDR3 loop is CASKEGQGQLSQPQHF. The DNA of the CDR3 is TGTGCCAGTAAGGAGGGACAGGGACAATTGAGTCAGCCCCAGCATTTT.

The CDR3 is CASSTGRSAGNTIYF. The CDR3 coding sequence is TGTGCCAGCAGCACCGGGAGGTCGGCTGGAAACACCATATATTTT. V usage is TRBV5-5 and J usage is TRBJ1-3; D is uncertain. V was shortened by 4 bases and J by 2 bases, with 13 bases between the two germline ends. Germline CDR1 is SGHKS and CDR2 is YYEKEE (reference sequence). This CDR3 contains 15 residues.

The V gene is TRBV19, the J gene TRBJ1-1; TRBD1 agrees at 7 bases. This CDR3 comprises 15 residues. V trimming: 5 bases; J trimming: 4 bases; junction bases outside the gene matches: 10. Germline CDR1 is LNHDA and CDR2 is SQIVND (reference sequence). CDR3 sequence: CASSWGTDTGTEAFF. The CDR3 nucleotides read TGTGCCAGTAGTTGGGGGACAGATACAGGCACTGAAGCTTTCTTT. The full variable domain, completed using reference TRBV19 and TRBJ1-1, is DGGITQSPKYLFRKEGQNVTLSCEQNLNHDAMYWYRQDPGQGLRLIYYSQIVNDFQKGDIAEGYSVSREKKESFPLTVTSAQKNPTAFYLCASSWGTDTGTEAFFGQGTRLTVV.

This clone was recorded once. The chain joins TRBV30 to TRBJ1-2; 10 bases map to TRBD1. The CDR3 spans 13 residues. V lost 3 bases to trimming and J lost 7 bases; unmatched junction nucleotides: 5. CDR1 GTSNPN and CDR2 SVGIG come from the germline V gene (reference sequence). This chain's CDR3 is CAWRTGGAVGYTF. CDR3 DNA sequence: TGTGCCTGGAGGACAGGGGGCGCAGTTGGCTACACCTTC.

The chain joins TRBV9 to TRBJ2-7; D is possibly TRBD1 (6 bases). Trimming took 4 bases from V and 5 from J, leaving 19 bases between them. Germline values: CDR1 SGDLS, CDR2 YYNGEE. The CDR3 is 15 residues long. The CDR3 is CASSLRLQGLHEQYF. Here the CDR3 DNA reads TGTGCCAGCAGCCTACGCCTACAGGGTTTGCACGAGCAGTACTTC.

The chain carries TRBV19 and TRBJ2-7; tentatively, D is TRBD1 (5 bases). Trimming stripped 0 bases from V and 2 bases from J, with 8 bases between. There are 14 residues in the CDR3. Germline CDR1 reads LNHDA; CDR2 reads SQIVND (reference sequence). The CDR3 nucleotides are TGTGCCAGTAGTATAGAGCAGGGTCCCTACGAGCAGTACTTC. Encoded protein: CASSIEQGPYEQYF. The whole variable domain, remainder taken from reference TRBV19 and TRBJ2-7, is DGGITQSPKYLFRKEGQNVTLSCEQNLNHDAMYWYRQDPGQGLRLIYYSQIVNDFQKGDIAEGYSVSREKKESFPLTVTSAQKNPTAFYLCASSIEQGPYEQYFGPGTRLTVT.

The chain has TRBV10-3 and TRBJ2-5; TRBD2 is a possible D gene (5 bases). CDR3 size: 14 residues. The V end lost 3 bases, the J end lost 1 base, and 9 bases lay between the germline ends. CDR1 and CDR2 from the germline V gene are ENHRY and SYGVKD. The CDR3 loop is CAISDVRAQETQYF. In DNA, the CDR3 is TGTGCCATCAGTGATGTGAGGGCCCAAGAGACCCAGTACTTC.

The CDR3 coding sequence is TGCGCCAGCAGATCCGGGACAGGGGGCTGGCAGCCCCAGCATTTT. Protein product: CASRSGTGGWQPQHF. The chain employs TRBV5-1 and TRBJ1-5, with 12 positions matching TRBD1. CDR3 length: 15 amino acids. V lost 5 bases to trimming and J lost 7 bases; unmatched junction nucleotides: 7. Germline V gene data show CDR1 as SGHRS and CDR2 as YFSETQ.

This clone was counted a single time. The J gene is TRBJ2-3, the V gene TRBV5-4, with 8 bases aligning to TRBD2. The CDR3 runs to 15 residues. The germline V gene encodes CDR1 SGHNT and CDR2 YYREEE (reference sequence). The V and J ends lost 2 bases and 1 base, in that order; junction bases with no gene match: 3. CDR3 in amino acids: CASSLAGAGTDTQYF. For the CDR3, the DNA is TGTGCCAGCAGCTTAGCGGGAGCGGGCACAGATACGCAGTATTTT.

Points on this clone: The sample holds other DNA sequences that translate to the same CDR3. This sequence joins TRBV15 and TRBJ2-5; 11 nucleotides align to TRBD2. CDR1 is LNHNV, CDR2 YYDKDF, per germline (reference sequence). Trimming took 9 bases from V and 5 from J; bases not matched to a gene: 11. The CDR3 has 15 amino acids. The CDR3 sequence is CATEIAGGHGETQYF. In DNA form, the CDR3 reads TGTGCCACTGAGATAGCGGGGGGGCACGGTGAGACCCAGTACTTC.

The CDR3 loop reads CASSLELAPYKKFF. DNA of the CDR3: TGTGCCAGCAGTTTGGAGCTAGCCCCTTACAAGAAGTTCTTC. The chain employs TRBV28 and TRBJ2-1; D is possibly TRBD2 (5 bases). Germline CDR1 and CDR2: MDHEN and SYDVKM. This CDR3 is built from 14 residues. V lost 3 bases and J lost 14, with 20 bases in between.

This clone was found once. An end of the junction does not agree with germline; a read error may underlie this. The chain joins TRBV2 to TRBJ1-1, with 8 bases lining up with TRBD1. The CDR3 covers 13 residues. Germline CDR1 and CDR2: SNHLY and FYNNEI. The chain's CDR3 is CASKTGVFTKAFF. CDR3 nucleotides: TGTGCCAGCAAGACAGGGGTTTTCACTAAAGCTTTCTTT.

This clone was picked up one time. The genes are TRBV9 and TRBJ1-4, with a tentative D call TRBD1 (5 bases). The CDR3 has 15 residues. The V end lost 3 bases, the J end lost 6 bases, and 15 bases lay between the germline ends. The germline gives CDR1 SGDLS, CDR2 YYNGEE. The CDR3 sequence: CASSGGVNGDEKLFF. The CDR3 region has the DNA TGTGCCAGCAGCGGAGGGGTGAATGGGGATGAAAAACTGTTTTTT. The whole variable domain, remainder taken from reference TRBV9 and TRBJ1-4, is DSGVTQTPKHLITATGQRVTLRCSPRSGDLSVYWYQQSLDQGLQFLIQYYNGEERAKGNILERFSAQQFPDLHSELNLSSLELGDSALYFCASSGGVNGDEKLFFGSGTQLSVL.

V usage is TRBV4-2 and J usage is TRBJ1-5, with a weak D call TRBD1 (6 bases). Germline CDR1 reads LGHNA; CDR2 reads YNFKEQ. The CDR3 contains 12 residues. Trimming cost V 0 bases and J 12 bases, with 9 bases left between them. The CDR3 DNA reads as TGTGCCAGCAGCCAAGACCAGGGGCTCCAGCATTTT. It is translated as CASSQDQGLQHF.

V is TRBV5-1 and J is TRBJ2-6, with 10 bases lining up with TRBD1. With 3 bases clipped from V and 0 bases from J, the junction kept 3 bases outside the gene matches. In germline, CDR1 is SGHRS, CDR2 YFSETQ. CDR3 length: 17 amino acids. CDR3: CASSWGTGASGANVLTF. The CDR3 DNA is TGCGCCAGCAGCTGGGGGACAGGGGCCTCTGGGGCCAACGTCCTGACTTTC.

The CDR3 protein is CASSVTKSATNEKLFF. For the CDR3, the DNA is TGTGCCAGCTCGGTCACGAAATCTGCAACTAATGAAAAACTGTTTTTT. V and J are TRBV18 and TRBJ1-4; D uncertain. The CDR3 has 16 amino acids. Germline CDR1 and CDR2: KGHSH and LQKENI. Trimming took off 6 bases at V and 0 bases at J, with 14 bases between the two ends.

For the CDR3, the DNA is TGTGCCAGCAGCGTAGGGGGGACCCCCTATAATTCACCCCTCCACTTT. Protein: CASSVGGTPYNSPLHF. The rearrangement joins TRBV9 to TRBJ1-6, with TRBD1 as a possible D gene (5 bases). The length of the CDR3 is 16 residues. Germline CDR1 is SGDLS and CDR2 is YYNGEE. Trimming removed 0 bases at V and 2 bases at J, with 9 bases between.

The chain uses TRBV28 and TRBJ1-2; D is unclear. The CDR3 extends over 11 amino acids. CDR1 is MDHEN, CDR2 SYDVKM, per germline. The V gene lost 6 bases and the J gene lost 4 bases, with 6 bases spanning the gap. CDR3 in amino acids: CASRSSYGYTF. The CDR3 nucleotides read TGTGCCAGCAGAAGTTCCTATGGCTACACCTTC.

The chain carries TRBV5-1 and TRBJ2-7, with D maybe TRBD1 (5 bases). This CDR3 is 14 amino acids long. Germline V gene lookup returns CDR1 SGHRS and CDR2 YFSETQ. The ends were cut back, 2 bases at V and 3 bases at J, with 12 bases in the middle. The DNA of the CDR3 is TGCGCCAGCAGCTTCAGACCCGACAGCTACGAGCAGTACTTC. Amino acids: CASSFRPDSYEQYF.

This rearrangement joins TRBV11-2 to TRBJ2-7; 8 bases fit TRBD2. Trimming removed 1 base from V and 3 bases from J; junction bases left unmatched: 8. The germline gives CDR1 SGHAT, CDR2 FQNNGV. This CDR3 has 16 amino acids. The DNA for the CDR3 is TGTGCCAGCAGCTTAGTAGGCCAGCGGGGGCACTACGAGCAGTACTTC. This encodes CASSLVGQRGHYEQYF.

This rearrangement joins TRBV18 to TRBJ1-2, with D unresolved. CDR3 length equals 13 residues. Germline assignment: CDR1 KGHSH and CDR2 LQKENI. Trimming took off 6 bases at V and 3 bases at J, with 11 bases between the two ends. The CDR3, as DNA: TGTGCCAGCTCCCAAACGCCGGACTATGGCTACACCTTC. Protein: CASSQTPDYGYTF.